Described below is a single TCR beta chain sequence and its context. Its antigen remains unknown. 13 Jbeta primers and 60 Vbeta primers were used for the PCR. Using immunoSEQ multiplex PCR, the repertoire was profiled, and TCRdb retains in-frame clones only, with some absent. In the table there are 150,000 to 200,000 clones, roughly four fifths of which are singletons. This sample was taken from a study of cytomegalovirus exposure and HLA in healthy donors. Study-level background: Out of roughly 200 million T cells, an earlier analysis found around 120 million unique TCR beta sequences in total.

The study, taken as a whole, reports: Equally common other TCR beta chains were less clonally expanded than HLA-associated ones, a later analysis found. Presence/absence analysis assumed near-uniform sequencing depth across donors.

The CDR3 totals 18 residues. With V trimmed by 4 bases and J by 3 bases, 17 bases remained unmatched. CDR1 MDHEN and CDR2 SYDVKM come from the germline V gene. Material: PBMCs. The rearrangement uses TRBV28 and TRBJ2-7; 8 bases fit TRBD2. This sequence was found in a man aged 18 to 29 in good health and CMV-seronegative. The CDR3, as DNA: TGTGCCAGCAGTTCCCCCCGTGCGAGCGGGAGAAGGGGCTACGAGCAGTACTTC. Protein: CASSSPRASGRRGYEQYF.